This T cell receptor (beta chain) was documented in a study of shared clonotypes between healthy human individuals. Overall study: Per-donor plates numbered three CD4 naive, three CD4 memory, two CD8 naive and one CD8 memory. General study points: Clonotype sharing among the donors was expected to vary with sequencing depth. Approximately 5% of naive CD4 clonotypes were shared across four donors.

The CDR3 covers 13 residues. V was shortened by 7 bases and J by 6 bases, with 13 bases between the two germline ends. CDR1 and CDR2 (germline): LNHDA, SQIVND (reference sequence). As concerns this clone: The antigen is not known.

The protocol was immunoSEQ multiplex PCR, while the TCRdb copy is restricted to in-frame clones and leaves out a portion. The sample has roughly 2 million clones, approximately 94% seen once. Naive CD8 populations comprised CD45RO-negative cells positively selected for CCR7, excluding terminally differentiated effector memory CD45RA+ cells. Sequencing was performed on naive CD8+ T cells sorted from blood. This chain links TRBV19 with TRBJ2-1; a possible D gene is TRBD1 (6 bases). The origin of this receptor is a man between 18 and 29 years old in good health. The CDR3 spells CASNEQGINEQFF. CDR3 nucleotides: TGTGCCAGTAATGAACAGGGTATCAATGAGCAGTTCTTC.